This T cell receptor (beta chain) came from a study of beta chain features in type 1 diabetes. Study observations and caveats: The study found fewer insertions and more deletions at VDJ junctions in type 1 diabetes patients. Moderate but significant shortening of TCRB CDR3s was recorded in all four CD4+ subsets from Type 1 diabetes patients.

Comments on this clone: Antigen specificity is unknown.

Stem cell-like memory, regulatory, central memory and naive CD4+ cells were sorted via CD45RO/CCR7/CD25/CD127/CD95/CD27. The length of the CDR3 is 13 residues. The germline V gene has CDR1 MNHEY and CDR2 SMNVEV (reference sequence). The V gene lost 2 bases and the J gene lost 4 bases, with 8 bases spanning the gap. Expressed TCRB transcripts were sequenced, since all the RNA that had been isolated was reverse transcribed. Some clones are missing from TCRdb's copy, which holds only in-frame ones; the method was immunoSEQ multiplex PCR. The sample yields approximately 170,000 clones, approximately 8.1% seen once.

The sequence derives from a middle-aged woman with type 1 diabetes. Sequenced material: central memory CD4+ T cells from blood. The gene calls are TRBV27 and TRBJ1-2; perhaps TRBD1 as D (6 bases). The chain's CDR3 is CASSLTGPYGYTF. The CDR3 DNA reads TGTGCCAGCAGTTTAACAGGGCCCTATGGCTACACCTTC.